This T cell receptor beta chain was obtained from a study of blood T cell repertoires in COVID-19. The overall study: Italy, Spain and the United States were the sources of the convalescent and acute COVID-19 samples. Sample material is recorded as cDNA or gDNA derived from T cells, B-cell-depleted T cells, or PBMCs.

Original analysis: Reference gene primer amplification gave nucleated cell count estimates. Repertoires were generated with immunoSEQ multiplex PCR, while TCRdb's copy carries only in-frame clones and drops some. D and trimming were read from the DNA, whereas the V and J calls and clone size are those reported in that table. The sample contains roughly 300,000 clones, 85% of which appear only once. The CDR3 has 14 amino acids. The sample taken for sequencing was peripheral blood. V and J are TRBV21-1 and TRBJ2-7; the table's TRBD1 call for D was not verified on the DNA. TRBV21-1 is flagged as a pseudogene. The TCR originated in a human donor in a cohort sampled during active COVID-19. The CDR3 sequence is CASPRGQGRYEQYF. CDR3 nucleotides: TGTGCCAGCCCCCGCGGACAGGGGAGGTACGAGCAGTACTTC.